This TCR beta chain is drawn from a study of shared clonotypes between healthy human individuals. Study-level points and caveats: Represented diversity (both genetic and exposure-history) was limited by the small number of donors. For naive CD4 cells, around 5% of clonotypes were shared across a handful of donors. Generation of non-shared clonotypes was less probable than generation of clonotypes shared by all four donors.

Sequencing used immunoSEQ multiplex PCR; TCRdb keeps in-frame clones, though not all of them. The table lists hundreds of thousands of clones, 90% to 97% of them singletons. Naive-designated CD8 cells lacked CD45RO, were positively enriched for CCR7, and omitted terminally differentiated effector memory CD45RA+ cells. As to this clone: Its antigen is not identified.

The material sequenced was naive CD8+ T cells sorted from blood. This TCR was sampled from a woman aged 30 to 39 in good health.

CDR3 loop: CASSLLPGIVREQYF. The CDR3 DNA is TGTGCCAGCAGTTTGTTACCGGGAATAGTTCGCGAGCAGTACTTC. The rearrangement uses TRBV27 and TRBJ2-7, with a possible D match to TRBD2 (5 bases). V lost 3 bases and J lost 6, with 18 bases in between. Germline V lookup: CDR1 MNHEY, CDR2 SMNVEV (reference sequence). The CDR3 is 15 residues long.